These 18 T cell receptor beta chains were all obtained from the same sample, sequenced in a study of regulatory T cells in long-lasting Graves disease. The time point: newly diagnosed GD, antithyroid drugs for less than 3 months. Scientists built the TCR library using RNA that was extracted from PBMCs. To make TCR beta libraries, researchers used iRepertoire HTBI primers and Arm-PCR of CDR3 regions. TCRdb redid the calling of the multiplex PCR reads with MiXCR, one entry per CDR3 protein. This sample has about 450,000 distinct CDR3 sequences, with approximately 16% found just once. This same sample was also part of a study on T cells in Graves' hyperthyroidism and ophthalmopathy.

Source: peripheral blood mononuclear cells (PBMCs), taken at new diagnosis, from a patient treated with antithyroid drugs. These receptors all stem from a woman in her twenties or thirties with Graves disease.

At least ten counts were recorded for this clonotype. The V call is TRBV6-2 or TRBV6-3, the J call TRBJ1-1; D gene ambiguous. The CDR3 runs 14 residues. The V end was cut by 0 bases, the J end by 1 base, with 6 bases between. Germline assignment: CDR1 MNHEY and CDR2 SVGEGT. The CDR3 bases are TGTGCCAGCAGTTACTCGACCTCGAACACTGAAGCTTTCTTT. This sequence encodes CASSYSTSNTEAFF.

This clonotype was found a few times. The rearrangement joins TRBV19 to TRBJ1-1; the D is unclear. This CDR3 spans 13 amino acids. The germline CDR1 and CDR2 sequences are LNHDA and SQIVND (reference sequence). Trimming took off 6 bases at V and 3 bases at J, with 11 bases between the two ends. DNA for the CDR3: TGTGCCAGTAGCCACCCCCCGGACACTGAAGCTTTCTTT. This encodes CASSHPPDTEAFF.

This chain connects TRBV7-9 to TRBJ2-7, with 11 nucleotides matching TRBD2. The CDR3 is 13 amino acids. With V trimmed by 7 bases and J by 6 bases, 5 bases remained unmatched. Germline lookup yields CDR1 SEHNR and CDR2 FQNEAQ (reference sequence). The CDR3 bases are TGTGCCAGCACCACTCTAGCGGGAGGCGAGCAGTACTTC. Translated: CASTTLAGGEQYF.

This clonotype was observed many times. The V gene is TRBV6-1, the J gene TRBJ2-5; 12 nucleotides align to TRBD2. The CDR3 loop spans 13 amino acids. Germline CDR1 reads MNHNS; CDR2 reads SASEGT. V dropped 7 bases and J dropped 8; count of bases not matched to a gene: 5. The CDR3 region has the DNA TGTGCCAGCACCAAGACTAGCGGGGGCACCCAGTACTTC. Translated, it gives CASTKTSGGTQYF.

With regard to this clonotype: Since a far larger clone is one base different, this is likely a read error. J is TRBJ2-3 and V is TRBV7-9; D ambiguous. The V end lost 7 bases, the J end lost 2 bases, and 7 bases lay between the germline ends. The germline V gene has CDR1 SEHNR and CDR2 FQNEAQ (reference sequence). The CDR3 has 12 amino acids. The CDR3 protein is CASIPFTDTQYF. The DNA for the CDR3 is TGTGCCAGCATCCCCTTCACAGATACGCAGTATTTT.

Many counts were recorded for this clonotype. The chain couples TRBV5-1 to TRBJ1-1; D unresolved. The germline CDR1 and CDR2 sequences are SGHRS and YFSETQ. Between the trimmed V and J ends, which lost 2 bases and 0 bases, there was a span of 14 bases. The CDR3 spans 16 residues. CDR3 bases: TGCGCCAGCAGCTTAGGTCTGGCAGTTATGAACACTGAAGCTTTCTTT. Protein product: CASSLGLAVMNTEAFF.

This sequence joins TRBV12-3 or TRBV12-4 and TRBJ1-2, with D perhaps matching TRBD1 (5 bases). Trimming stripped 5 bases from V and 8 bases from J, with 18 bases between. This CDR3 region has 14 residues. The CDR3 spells CASSARDSWGGYTF. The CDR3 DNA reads TGTGCCAGCAGTGCCCGGGACTCCTGGGGAGGCTACACCTTC.

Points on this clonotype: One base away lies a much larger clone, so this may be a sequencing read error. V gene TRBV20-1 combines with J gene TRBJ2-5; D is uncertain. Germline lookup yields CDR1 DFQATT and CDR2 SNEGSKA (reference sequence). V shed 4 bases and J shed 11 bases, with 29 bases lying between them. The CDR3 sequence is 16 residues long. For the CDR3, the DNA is TGCAGTGCTAACGTCCGCGGCGGAGTCCCCTACAATGAGCAGTACTTC. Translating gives CSANVRGGVPYNEQYF.

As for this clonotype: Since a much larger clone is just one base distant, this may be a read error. The CDR3 loop is CASSKNGEIGYYGYTF. In DNA, the CDR3 is TGTGCCAGCAGTAAGAACGGAGAAATAGGTTACTATGGCTACACCTTC. The V and J genes are TRBV6-4 and TRBJ1-2; D gene unclear. This CDR3 region has 16 residues. The V gene's germline CDR1 is MRHNA and CDR2 SNTAGT. V lost 5 bases and J 3 bases, leaving 19 bases between the germline ends.

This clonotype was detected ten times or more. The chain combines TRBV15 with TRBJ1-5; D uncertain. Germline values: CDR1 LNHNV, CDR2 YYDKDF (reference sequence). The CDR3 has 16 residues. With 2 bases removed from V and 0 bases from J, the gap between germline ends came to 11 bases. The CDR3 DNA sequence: TGTGCCACCAGCAGATTCCGCGGCATTAGCAATCAGCCCCAGCATTTT. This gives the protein CATSRFRGISNQPQHF.

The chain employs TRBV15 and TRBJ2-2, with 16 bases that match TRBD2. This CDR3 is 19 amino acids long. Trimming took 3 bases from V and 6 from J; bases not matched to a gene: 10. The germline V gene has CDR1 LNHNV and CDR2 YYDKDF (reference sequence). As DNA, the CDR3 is TGTGCCACCAGCAGGGAACCGGGACTAGCGGGAGGGCCGGCCGGGGAGCTGTTTTTT. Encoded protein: CATSREPGLAGGPAGELFF.

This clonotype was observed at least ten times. CDR3 nucleotides: TGTGCCAGCAGTGAGGTCCGGGACAGTAAACGGTATGGCTACACCTTC. It is translated as CASSEVRDSKRYGYTF. This chain connects TRBV2 to TRBJ1-2, with TRBD1 identical over 7 bases. This CDR3 comprises 16 residues. V dropped 3 bases and J dropped 5; count of bases not matched to a gene: 12. Germline V lookup: CDR1 SNHLY, CDR2 FYNNEI.

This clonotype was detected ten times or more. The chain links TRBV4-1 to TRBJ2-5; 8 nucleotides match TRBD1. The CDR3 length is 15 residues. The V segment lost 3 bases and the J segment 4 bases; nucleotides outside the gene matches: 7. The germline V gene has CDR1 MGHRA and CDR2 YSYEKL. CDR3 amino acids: CASSQTGVVLETQYF. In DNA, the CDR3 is TGCGCCAGCAGCCAGACAGGGGTGGTTTTAGAGACCCAGTACTTC.

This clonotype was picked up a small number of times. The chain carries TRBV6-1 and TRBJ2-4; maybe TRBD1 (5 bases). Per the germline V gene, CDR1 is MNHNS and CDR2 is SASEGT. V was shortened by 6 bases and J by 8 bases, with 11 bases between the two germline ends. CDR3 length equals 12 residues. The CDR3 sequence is CASRSGQDIQYF. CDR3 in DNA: TGTGCCAGCAGGTCCGGACAAGACATTCAGTACTTC.

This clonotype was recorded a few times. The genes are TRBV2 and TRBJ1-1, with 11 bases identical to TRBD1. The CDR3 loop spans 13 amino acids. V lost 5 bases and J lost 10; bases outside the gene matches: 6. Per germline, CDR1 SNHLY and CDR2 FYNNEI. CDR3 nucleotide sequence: TGTGCCAGCAGTCGGGACAGGGGGGTGTCAGCTTTCTTT. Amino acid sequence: CASSRDRGVSAFF.

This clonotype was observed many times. The CDR3 sequence is CASSLTSSGYGNEQFF. CDR3 DNA sequence: TGTGCCAGCAGCTTGACTTCTAGCGGCTACGGCAATGAGCAGTTCTTC. The chain couples TRBV11-3 to TRBJ2-1; TRBD2 matches 7 bases. Germline V lookup: CDR1 SGHNT, CDR2 YENEEA. Losses at the gene ends were 3 bases for V and 6 bases for J; bases not matched to a gene: 11. This CDR3 contains 16 residues. The complete variable domain, with remaining parts taken from reference TRBV11-3 and TRBJ2-1, reads EAGVVQSPRYKIIEKKQPVAFWCNPISGHNTLYWYLQNLGQGPELLIRYENEEAVDDSQLPKDRFSAERLKGVDSTLKIQPAELGDSAVYLCASSLTSSGYGNEQFFGPGTRLTVL.

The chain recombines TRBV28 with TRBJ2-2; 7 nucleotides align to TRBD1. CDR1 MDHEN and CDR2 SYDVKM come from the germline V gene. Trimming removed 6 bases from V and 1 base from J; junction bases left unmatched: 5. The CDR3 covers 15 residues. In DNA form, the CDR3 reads TGTGCCAGCAGGTCTTGGACAGGGAACACCGGGGAGCTGTTTTTT. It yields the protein CASRSWTGNTGELFF. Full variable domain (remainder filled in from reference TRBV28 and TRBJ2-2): DVKVTQSSRYLVKRTGEKVFLECVQDMDHENMFWYRQDPGLGLRLIYFSYDVKMKEKGDIPEGYSVSREKKERFSLILESASTNQTSMYLCASRSWTGNTGELFFGEGSRLTVL.

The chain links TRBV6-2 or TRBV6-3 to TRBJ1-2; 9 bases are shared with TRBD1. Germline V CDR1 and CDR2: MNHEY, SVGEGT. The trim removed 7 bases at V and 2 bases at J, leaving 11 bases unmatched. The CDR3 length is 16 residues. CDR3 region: CASTPGQGKDNYGYTF. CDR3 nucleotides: TGTGCCAGCACCCCGGGACAGGGAAAGGACAACTATGGCTACACCTTC.